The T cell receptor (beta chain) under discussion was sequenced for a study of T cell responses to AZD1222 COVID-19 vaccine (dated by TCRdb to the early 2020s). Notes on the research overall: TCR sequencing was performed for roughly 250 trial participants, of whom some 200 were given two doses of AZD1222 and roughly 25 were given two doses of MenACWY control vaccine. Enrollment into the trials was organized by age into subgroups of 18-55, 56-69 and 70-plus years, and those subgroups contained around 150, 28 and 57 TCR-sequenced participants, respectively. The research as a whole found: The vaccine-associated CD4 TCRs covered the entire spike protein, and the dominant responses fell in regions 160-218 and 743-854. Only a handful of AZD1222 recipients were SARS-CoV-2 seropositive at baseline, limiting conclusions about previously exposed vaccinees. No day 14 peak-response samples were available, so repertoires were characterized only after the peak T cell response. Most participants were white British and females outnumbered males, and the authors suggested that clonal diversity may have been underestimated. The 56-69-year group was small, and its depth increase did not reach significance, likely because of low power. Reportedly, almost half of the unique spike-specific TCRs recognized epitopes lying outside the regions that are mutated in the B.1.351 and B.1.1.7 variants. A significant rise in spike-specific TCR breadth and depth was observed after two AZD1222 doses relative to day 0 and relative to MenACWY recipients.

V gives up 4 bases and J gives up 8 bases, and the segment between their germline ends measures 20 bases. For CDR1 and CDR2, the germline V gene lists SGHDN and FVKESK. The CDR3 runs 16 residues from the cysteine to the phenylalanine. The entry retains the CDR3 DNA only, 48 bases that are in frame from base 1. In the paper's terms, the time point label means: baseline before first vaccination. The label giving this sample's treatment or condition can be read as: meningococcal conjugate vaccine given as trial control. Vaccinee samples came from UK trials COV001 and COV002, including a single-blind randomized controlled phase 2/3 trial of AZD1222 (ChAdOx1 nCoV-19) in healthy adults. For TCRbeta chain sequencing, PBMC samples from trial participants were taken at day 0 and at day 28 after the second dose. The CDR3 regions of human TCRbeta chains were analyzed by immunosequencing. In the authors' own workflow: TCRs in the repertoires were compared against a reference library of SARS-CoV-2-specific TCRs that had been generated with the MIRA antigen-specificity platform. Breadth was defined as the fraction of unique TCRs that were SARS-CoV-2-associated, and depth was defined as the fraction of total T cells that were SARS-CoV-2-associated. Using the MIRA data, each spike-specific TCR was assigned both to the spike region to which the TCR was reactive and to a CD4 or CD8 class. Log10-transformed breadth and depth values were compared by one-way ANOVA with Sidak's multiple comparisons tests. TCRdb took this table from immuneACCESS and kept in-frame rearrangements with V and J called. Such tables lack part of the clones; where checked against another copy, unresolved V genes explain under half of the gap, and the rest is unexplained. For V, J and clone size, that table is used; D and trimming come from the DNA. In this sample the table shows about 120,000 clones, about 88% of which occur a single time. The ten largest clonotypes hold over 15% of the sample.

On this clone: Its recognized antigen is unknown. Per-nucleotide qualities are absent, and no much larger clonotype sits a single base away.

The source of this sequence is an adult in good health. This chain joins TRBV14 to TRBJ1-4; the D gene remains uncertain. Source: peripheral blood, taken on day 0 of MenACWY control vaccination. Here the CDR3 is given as CASSLRAGFVGEKLFF. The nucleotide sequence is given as TGTGCCAGCAGCCTCCGGGCCGGTTTTGTTGGAGAAAAACTGTTTTTT.